A selection of T cell receptor beta chains follows, all from one sample in a study of blood T cell repertoires in COVID-19. Assay used: immunoSEQ multiplex PCR; TCRdb lists only in-frame clones, some missing. The table records 310,000 or so clones, around 87% of them present only once. What was sequenced was peripheral blood. These receptors were collected from a man aged 45-65 years with active or convalescent COVID-19. Both conserved end residues are part of each CDR3. The D gene is left open where the match is weak. Only some rows state a clone size, as once, few, many or a class for expanded clones.

cdr3_aa cdr3_nt clone_size d_call cdr3_length j_call v_call
CASSQDWSGVSENTIYF TGCGCCAGCAGCCAAGATTGGAGTGGCGTTTCCGAAAACACCATATATTTT - - 17 TRBJ1-3 TRBV4-3
CASRRLAGVTGELFF TGTGCCAGCCGAAGGCTAGCGGGAGTCACCGGGGAGCTGTTTTTT - TRBD2 15 TRBJ2-2 TRBV2
CASSPRTGGNTEAFF TGTGCCAGCAGTCCCAGGACAGGGGGGAACACTGAAGCTTTCTTT - TRBD1 15 TRBJ1-1 TRBV27
CASSLDSVLGQPQHF TGTGCCAGCAGCTTAGACAGTGTACTGGGTCAGCCCCAGCATTTT - - 15 TRBJ1-5 TRBV5-5
CAWQQNPNEKLFF TGTGCCTGGCAACAGAACCCTAATGAAAAACTGTTTTTT - - 13 TRBJ1-4 TRBV30
CASSLLAGGHTQYF TGTGCCAGCAGCTTATTAGCGGGGGGCCATACGCAGTATTTT - TRBD2 14 TRBJ2-3 TRBV13
CATSDSPGQGDNEKLFF TGTGCCACCAGTGATTCTCCGGGACAGGGTGATAATGAAAAACTGTTTTTT - TRBD1 17 TRBJ1-4 TRBV24-1
CASSPSGRVHDEQFF TGTGCCAGCAGTCCTAGCGGGAGGGTACATGATGAGCAGTTCTTC - TRBD2 15 TRBJ2-1 TRBV6-5
CASSQNWGLAITDTQYF TGCGCCAGCAGCCAAAACTGGGGACTAGCTATCACAGATACGCAGTATTTT once TRBD2 17 TRBJ2-3 TRBV4-1
CASSLDAGGNYEQYF TGCGCCAGCAGCTTGGATGCAGGGGGAAACTACGAGCAGTACTTC - TRBD1 15 TRBJ2-7 TRBV5-1
CASGFHDRGTQYF TGTGCTAGTGGTTTCCACGACAGGGGCACCCAGTACTTC - TRBD1 13 TRBJ2-5 TRBV12-5
CASSKLDRDEQYF TGTGCCAGCAGTAAACTAGACAGGGACGAGCAGTACTTC - TRBD1 13 TRBJ2-7 TRBV28
CASSLAGDSSGANVLTF TGTGCCAGCAGCTTGGCTGGGGACAGTTCTGGGGCCAACGTCCTGACTTTC - TRBD1 17 TRBJ2-6 TRBV7-3
CATRGSSSYEQYF TGTGCCACCCGAGGCTCCTCCTCCTACGAGCAGTACTTC - - 13 TRBJ2-7 TRBV6-5
CASSEQGWGTEAFF TGTGCCAGCAGCGAACAGGGGTGGGGCACTGAAGCTTTCTTT - TRBD1 14 TRBJ1-1 TRBV7-2
CATSTNRETEAFF TGTGCCACCAGCACCAACCGGGAGACTGAAGCTTTCTTT - - 13 TRBJ1-1 TRBV15
CASSYSRAPSTDTQYF TGTGCCAGCAGTTACTCCAGGGCCCCTAGCACAGATACGCAGTATTTT - - 16 TRBJ2-3 TRBV6-2/TRBV6-3
CASSIAGGQPQHF TGTGCCAGTAGTATTGCGGGGGGACAGCCCCAGCATTTT - - 13 TRBJ1-5 TRBV19
CASSLEGQGLGETQYF TGTGCCAGCAGCTTGGAGGGACAGGGGTTGGGAGAGACCCAGTACTTC - TRBD1 16 TRBJ2-5 TRBV5-4
CASSQSPNDRNQPQHF TGCGCCAGCAGCCAGAGCCCCAACGATCGCAATCAGCCCCAGCATTTT - - 16 TRBJ1-5 TRBV4-3
CASSIDVLAASTDTQYF TGTGCCAGTAGTATAGATGTCCTAGCGGCGAGCACAGATACGCAGTATTTT once TRBD2 17 TRBJ2-3 TRBV19
CSVLGWSGSMETQYF TGCAGCGTCCTGGGATGGAGCGGGAGTATGGAGACCCAGTACTTC - TRBD2 15 TRBJ2-5 TRBV29-1
CASSGFRGRTEAFF TGTGCCAGCAGTGGATTCAGGGGACGCACTGAAGCTTTCTTT - - 14 TRBJ1-1 TRBV2
CASSSWTGDGETQYF TGTGCCAGCAGCTCGTGGACAGGGGATGGGGAGACCCAGTACTTC - TRBD1 15 TRBJ2-5 TRBV7-2
CASSLVRTSAYNEQFF TGTGCCAGCAGCTTAGTCAGGACTAGCGCCTACAATGAGCAGTTCTTC - TRBD2 16 TRBJ2-1 TRBV7-8
CASSQNGLASYNEQFF TGTGCCAGCAGCCAGAACGGACTAGCCTCCTACAATGAGCAGTTCTTC - TRBD2 16 TRBJ2-1 TRBV3-1/TRBV3-2